This T cell receptor (beta chain) came from a study of blood T cell repertoires in COVID-19 (TCRdb year 2020). Describing the broader study: Samples from collaborators originated in the United States, Italy and Spain and spanned both the acute and convalescent phases of COVID-19. The repertoires were released in a freely available public database meant as a resource for research on the immune response to SARS-CoV-2. The samples were drawn from the first 160 participants of the ongoing ImmuneRACE study and from under 1,500 subjects provided by 6 global collaborators. The material from the prospective study consisted of cDNA or gDNA derived from T cells, B-cell-depleted T cells, or PBMCs. Where available, HLA class I and class II types were obtained from metadata supplied by the sample provider rather than from assay-based typing. The dataset comprised deeply sampled blood TCRbeta repertoires from subjects exposed to, actively infected with, or recovered from COVID-19. The sample metadata nearly always contained a de-identified subject ID, COVID-19 status, age in years and sex.

Of note for this clone: The antigen it binds to is not known. No base quality values were provided; no much bigger clone lies one nucleotide off.

Study-level results and caveats: The quantity of clinical and demographic metadata differed by source and by participant and was supplied without curation.

The immunoSEQ Assay, a bias-controlled multiplex PCR, was used to amplify TCRbeta CDR3 regions from genomic DNA. Concerning the study's data processing: The number of nucleated cells in each sample was estimated from the amplification of reference gene primers within the assay. To quantify the absolute abundance of each unique TCRbeta CDR3 rearrangement, sequence reads were collapsed and filtered. For each sample, productive Simpson clonality was calculated as the square root of Simpson's diversity index over productive rearrangements. Held by TCRdb, this immuneACCESS table contains in-frame sequences only and omits some clones. Under half of the omission traces to an unresolved V gene where checked; the cause of the rest is unknown. V, J and clone size are those of that table, while D and trimming were read from the DNA. The sample profile shows approximately 140,000 clones; 87% of them were found once. Around 4% of the sample rests with the top ten.

Between the V and J ends, shortened by 3 bases and 7 bases respectively, the junction contains 8 bases. The germline V gene supplies CDR1 SGHAT and CDR2 FQNNGV. The CDR3 goes from the cysteine to the phenylalanine over 12 residues. The read is trimmed to its CDR3 DNA, 36 bases read in frame from base 1. Each collaborating institution followed its own protocols to collect whole blood in K2EDTA tubes. Collaborator samples were shipped for TCRbeta analysis as frozen whole blood, isolated PBMCs, or DNA extracted from either sample type. This TCR was recovered from an older woman with active or convalescent COVID-19. This receptor chain uses TRBV11-2 and TRBJ2-3; TRBD1 is perhaps the D gene, given 5 matching bases. The sequencing sample was made of peripheral blood. In nucleotide form, the sequence is TGTGCCAGCAGCTTGTCAGGGTATACGCAGTATTTT. This gives the protein CASSLSGYTQYF.